These T cell receptor beta chains were read from a single sample in a study of regulatory T cells in long-lasting Graves disease. Each CDR3 protein gets one entry after TCRdb re-called the multiplex PCR reads with MiXCR. The sample shows 600,000 to 800,000 distinct CDR3 sequences, about 30% of them seen only once. The sample here was peripheral blood mononuclear cells (PBMCs), taken when the disease was refractory, from a patient treated with antithyroid drugs. The receptors shown here come from a female donor with Graves disease. Each CDR3 is given with its conserved first and last residue. D genes are given only for firm matches.

>TRBV19|TRBD1|TRBJ1-2
CASSSQGATRDYGYTF
>TRBV19|-|TRBJ2-5
CASSIAERQETQYF
>TRBV28|-|TRBJ1-2
CAGSPAGLHPGGYTF
>TRBV5-1|-|TRBJ2-3
CASSLRVGQTDTQYF
>TRBV11-2|-|TRBJ2-7
CASSLFADPRSGEQYF
>TRBV9|TRBD1|TRBJ1-1
CASSVSGQGPPAFF
>TRBV6-2/TRBV6-3|-|TRBJ2-1
CASSDRVSSYNEQFF
>TRBV3-1|-|TRBJ1-1
CASSSRREYTEAFF
>TRBV6-9|TRBD2|TRBJ2-7
CASSYHAGGGYEQYF
>TRBV20-1|TRBD2|TRBJ2-7
CSARDTSGRALYEQYF
>TRBV5-6|-|TRBJ1-2
CASSPEMDVGYGYTF
>TRBV2|-|TRBJ2-7
CASLLTASSYEQYF
>TRBV5-1|TRBD2|TRBJ2-7
CASSLFSGIDYEQYF
>TRBV19|-|TRBJ1-5
CASSPGMEPQHF
>TRBV11-2|-|TRBJ1-1
CASSFYEGSGVNTEAFF
>TRBV11-2|TRBD1|TRBJ1-1
CASSSHRGYTEAFF
>TRBV2|TRBD1|TRBJ1-2
CASSDQGARGYTF
>TRBV10-2|-|TRBJ2-7
CASTQTERVWSYEQYF
>TRBV9|-|TRBJ1-2
CASTGGINYGYTF
>TRBV20-1|-|TRBJ2-7
CSARQVDEQYF
>TRBV29-1|-|TRBJ1-4
CSVGGSNEKLFF
>TRBV20-1|-|TRBJ1-4
CSARDLTGVTEKLFF
>TRBV19|TRBD2|TRBJ2-2
CASHTLAGGPRHTGELFF
>TRBV7-9|-|TRBJ2-6
CASSLDISGANVLTF
>TRBV12-3/TRBV12-4|TRBD1|TRBJ1-2
CASSWGQGIDYGYTF
>TRBV6-1|-|TRBJ1-4
CASSPKGGLKGEKLFF
>TRBV10-3|-|TRBJ1-2
CAISESGERRGYTF
>TRBV30|-|TRBJ1-2
CASDTANYGYTF
>TRBV28|-|TRBJ2-2
CASSSSGTATGELFF
>TRBV12-5|-|TRBJ2-7
CASGLVPSGGESLDEQYF
>TRBV12-3/TRBV12-4|TRBD1|TRBJ1-1
CASSLGDRGRTEAFF
>TRBV7-3|TRBD2|TRBJ2-2
CASSLGTSGKPGELFF
>TRBV6-2/TRBV6-3|-|TRBJ2-7
CASSYSSEQYF
>TRBV3-1|-|TRBJ1-1
CASSQSHRGGTEAFF
>TRBV30|TRBD1|TRBJ1-1
CAWSVDRGHEAFF
>TRBV5-1|-|TRBJ1-2
CASSLAVMGQGQGGYTF